Each of the 18 T cell receptor beta chains below was sequenced from the same sample in a study of blood T cells in healthy people across ages. A second roughly 7 to 12 cycle PCR used barcoded and J-beta primers. Each CDR3 protein is one row after TCRdb ran MiXCR on the 5' RACE reads. The repertoire consists of about 680,000 distinct CDR3 sequences, with approximately 50% occurring once and the leading ten covering under 35%. Sequenced sample: blood. The receptor source for this set is a woman in her fifties or sixties in good health.

This clonotype was detected a few times. The chain joins TRBV7-9 to TRBJ2-1; 11 positions agree with TRBD2. In germline, CDR1 is SEHNR, CDR2 FQNEAQ (reference sequence). V lost 1 base and J lost 1; bases outside the gene matches: 6. This CDR3 is 18 amino acids long. The CDR3 sequence is CASSLGLAGPNSYNEQFF. In DNA form, the CDR3 reads TGTGCCAGCAGCTTAGGACTAGCGGGACCGAATTCCTACAATGAGCAGTTCTTC.

In this sample, this clonotype turned up a few times. The rearrangement uses TRBV28 and TRBJ1-1; D gene unclear. The V gene's germline CDR1 is MDHEN and CDR2 SYDVKM. Between the trimmed V and J ends, which lost 6 bases and 6 bases, there was a span of 14 bases. The CDR3 is 13 amino acids. The DNA of the CDR3 is TGTGCCAGCAGGCAAAGAGTCTCATCTGAAGCTTTCTTT. Its translation: CASRQRVSSEAFF.

V and J are TRBV4-1 and TRBJ1-2; 8 positions agree with TRBD1. V was pared by 4 bases and J by 2 bases, with 9 bases of the junction left unmatched. CDR1 and CDR2 from the germline V gene are MGHRA and YSYEKL. The length of the CDR3 is 16 residues. The CDR3 loop is CASSPLQGAANYGYTF. The DNA of the CDR3 is TGCGCCAGCAGCCCTCTCCAGGGGGCCGCCAACTATGGCTACACCTTC.

This chain links TRBV6-5 with TRBJ1-2; D is perhaps TRBD1 (5 bases). V was pared by 5 bases and J by 6 bases, with 16 bases between. Germline-derived CDR1 and CDR2 are MNHEY and SVGAGI. The CDR3 is 14 amino acids. CDR3 DNA sequence: TGTGCCAGCAGTCGGGACCGCGAATACCATGGCTACACCTTC. Protein sequence: CASSRDREYHGYTF.

This chain uses TRBV7-2 with TRBJ1-1; weak D call: TRBD1 (5 bases). The CDR3 loop spans 12 amino acids. Trimming removed 4 bases at V and 7 bases at J, with 10 bases between. The germline CDR1 and CDR2 sequences are SGHTA and FQGNSA. The CDR3 region is CASSSQGGEAFF. Written as DNA, the CDR3 is TGTGCCAGCAGCTCCCAGGGAGGTGAAGCTTTCTTT. The full variable domain, in which reference TRBV7-2 and TRBJ1-1 provide the parts outside the CDR3, is GAGVSQSPSNKVTEKGKDVELRCDPISGHTALYWYRQSLGQGLEFLIYFQGNSAPDKSGLPSDRFSAERTGGSVSTLTIQRTQQEDSAVYLCASSSQGGEAFFGQGTRLTVV.

This chain links TRBV3-1 with TRBJ2-7; 9 bases align to TRBD1. The germline V gene has CDR1 LGHDT and CDR2 YNNKEL (reference sequence). V lost 4 bases, J lost 5 bases, and 9 bases stayed unmatched. The CDR3 extends over 15 amino acids. The CDR3 DNA reads as TGTGCCAGCAGCCCCCGGGACAGGGAGGCCCACGAGCAGTACTTC. Its protein product is CASSPRDREAHEQYF.

This clonotype has a count of ten or more. This chain joins TRBV7-2 and TRBJ2-7; D gene ambiguous. Trimming pared 1 base from V and 3 bases from J, leaving 4 bases between. CDR3 length: 12 residues. Germline CDR1 SGHTA, CDR2 FQGNSA. CDR3 sequence: CASSLDNYEQYF. DNA of the CDR3: TGTGCCAGCAGCTTAGACAACTACGAGCAGTACTTC.

V is TRBV2 and J is TRBJ1-1; D gene unclear. The CDR3 has 14 amino acids. V shed 4 bases and J shed 0 bases, with 9 bases lying between them. Germline V gene data show CDR1 as SNHLY and CDR2 as FYNNEI. The CDR3 sequence: CASSASRMNTEAFF. As DNA, the CDR3 is TGTGCCAGCAGTGCTTCACGTATGAACACTGAAGCTTTCTTT.

The V gene is TRBV9, the J gene TRBJ1-3; D gene unclear. The CDR3 is made up of 16 amino acids. The ends were cut back, 0 bases at V and 0 bases at J, with 10 bases in the middle. The germline CDR1 and CDR2 sequences are SGDLS and YYNGEE. The DNA for the CDR3 is TGTGCCAGCAGCGTAGGAGAGAGCTACTCTGGAAACACCATATATTTT. Translating it yields CASSVGESYSGNTIYF.

This clonotype was found a few times. The J gene is TRBJ2-1, the V gene TRBV7-2; D is perhaps TRBD2 (5 bases). This CDR3 has 13 amino acids. V was clipped by 1 base and J by 5 bases, with 6 bases between them. CDR1 and CDR2 (germline): SGHTA, FQGNSA. The DNA of the CDR3 is TGTGCCAGCAGCTTAGGGACTGACAATGAGCAGTTCTTC. It encodes CASSLGTDNEQFF.

Ten or more counts support this clonotype. CDR3 bases: TGTGCCAGCCAATCGGTCCTAGGCAATGAGCAGTTCTTC. Its protein is CASQSVLGNEQFF. This chain links TRBV7-2 with TRBJ2-1; no reliable D call. Deletions cut 8 bases from V and 6 bases from J, with 14 bases between. CDR1 is SGHTA and CDR2 is FQGNSA in the germline V gene. The CDR3 covers 13 residues. Combining the CDR3 with reference TRBV7-2 and TRBJ2-1 gives the whole variable domain GAGVSQSPSNKVTEKGKDVELRCDPISGHTALYWYRQSLGQGLEFLIYFQGNSAPDKSGLPSDRFSAERTGGSVSTLTIQRTQQEDSAVYLCASQSVLGNEQFFGPGTRLTVL.

This clonotype was detected a few times. This sequence joins TRBV28 and TRBJ2-1; 9 nucleotides line up with TRBD2. CDR1 and CDR2 (germline): MDHEN, SYDVKM. After removal of 8 bases from V and 7 bases from J, the junction contained 9 bases not matched to a gene. The CDR3 consists of 14 residues. The CDR3 region is CASWGGRAINEQFF. The CDR3 nucleotides read TGTGCCAGCTGGGGCGGGAGGGCAATTAATGAGCAGTTCTTC.

J is TRBJ2-3 and V is TRBV11-3, with a tentative D call TRBD1 (5 bases). Trimming shortened V by 1 base and J by 1 base, and 21 bases separated the two germline ends. CDR3 length: 19 amino acids. Germline CDR1 SGHNT, CDR2 YENEEA. The CDR3: CASSLGTPFSDRRTDTQYF. The CDR3, as DNA: TGTGCCAGCAGCTTAGGCACACCTTTCTCTGACAGACGCACAGATACGCAGTATTTT.

This rearrangement joins TRBV9 to TRBJ2-2, with D possibly being TRBD2 (6 bases). In germline, CDR1 is SGDLS, CDR2 YYNGEE. V was pared by 3 bases and J by 3 bases, with 18 bases between. The CDR3 extends over 17 amino acids. The CDR3 is CASSDYWTGGDTGELFF. In DNA form, the CDR3 reads TGTGCCAGCAGCGATTACTGGACTGGCGGGGACACCGGGGAGCTGTTTTTT.

This clonotype was observed a few times. The chain recombines TRBV9 with TRBJ2-1, with 7 bases lining up with TRBD2. V lost 0 bases and J lost 3; bases outside the gene matches: 6. The germline CDR1 and CDR2 sequences are SGDLS and YYNGEE. CDR3 length: 16 amino acids. Here the CDR3 reads CASSVGSGISYNEQFF. The DNA for the CDR3 is TGTGCCAGCAGCGTAGGAAGCGGGATTAGCTACAATGAGCAGTTCTTC.

This clonotype was detected only once. Here the CDR3 DNA reads TGTGCCAGCAGCGTATCCCCCAGGGACGACGAGCAGTACTTC. Its protein product is CASSVSPRDDEQYF. The J gene is TRBJ2-5, the V gene TRBV9, with D perhaps being TRBD1 or TRBD2 (5 bases each). The end of the DNA fits TRBJ2-7 better, so the J call may be wrong. Germline loops: CDR1 SGDLS, CDR2 YYNGEE. The CDR3 has 14 residues.

This clonotype has a handful of counts. The chain employs TRBV6-2 or TRBV6-3 and TRBJ2-1; 7 nucleotides line up with TRBD2. Germline V lookup: CDR1 MNHEY, CDR2 SVGEGT. J gave up 8 bases and V 5 bases, and 12 bases lay outside the gene matches. This CDR3 spans 15 amino acids. CDR3 in DNA: TGTGCCAGCAGTCCGGAGAGCGGGGCCGCGGATGAGCAGTTCTTC. Translation gives CASSPESGAADEQFF.

This chain uses TRBV27 with TRBJ2-4; perhaps D is TRBD1 or TRBD2 (5 bases each). Trimming removed 1 base at V and 12 bases at J, with 25 bases between. The CDR3 totals 17 residues. Germline V gene sequence: CDR1 MNHEY, CDR2 SMNVEV (reference sequence). CDR3 nucleotides: TGTGCCAGCAGTTTATGGGGGAACGTGGGGTCGGGGCGGCATCAGTACTTC. Translated: CASSLWGNVGSGRHQYF.